This T cell receptor beta chain comes out of a study of cytomegalovirus exposure and HLA in healthy donors. Measured with immunoSEQ multiplex PCR; TCRdb has only the in-frame clones, and not every one. The table lists about 300,000 clones, over 75% of them singletons. The sequence derives from a young woman in good health and CMV-seronegative. The source material was PBMCs.

In DNA form, the CDR3 reads TGCAGGCCACGTAACGGAGCGGACACCTTC. Translation gives CRPRNGADTF. The V call is TRBV20-1, the J call TRBJ1-2; D is ambiguous. Germline V gives CDR1 DFQATT, CDR2 SNEGSKA (reference sequence). The CDR3 has 10 residues.